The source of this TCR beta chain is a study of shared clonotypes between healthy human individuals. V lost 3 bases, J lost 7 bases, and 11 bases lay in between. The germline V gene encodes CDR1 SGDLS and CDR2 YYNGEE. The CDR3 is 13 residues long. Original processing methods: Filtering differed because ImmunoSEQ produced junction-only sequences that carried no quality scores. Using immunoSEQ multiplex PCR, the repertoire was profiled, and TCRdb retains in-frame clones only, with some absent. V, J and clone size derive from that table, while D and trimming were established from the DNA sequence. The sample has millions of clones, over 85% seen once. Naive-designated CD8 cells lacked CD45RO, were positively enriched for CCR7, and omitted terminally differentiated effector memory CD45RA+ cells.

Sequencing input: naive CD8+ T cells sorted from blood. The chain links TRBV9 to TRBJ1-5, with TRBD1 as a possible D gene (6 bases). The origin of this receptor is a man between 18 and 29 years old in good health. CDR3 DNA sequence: TGTGCCAGCAGCGAGGGGGGATTACAGCCCCAGCATTTT. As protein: CASSEGGLQPQHF.